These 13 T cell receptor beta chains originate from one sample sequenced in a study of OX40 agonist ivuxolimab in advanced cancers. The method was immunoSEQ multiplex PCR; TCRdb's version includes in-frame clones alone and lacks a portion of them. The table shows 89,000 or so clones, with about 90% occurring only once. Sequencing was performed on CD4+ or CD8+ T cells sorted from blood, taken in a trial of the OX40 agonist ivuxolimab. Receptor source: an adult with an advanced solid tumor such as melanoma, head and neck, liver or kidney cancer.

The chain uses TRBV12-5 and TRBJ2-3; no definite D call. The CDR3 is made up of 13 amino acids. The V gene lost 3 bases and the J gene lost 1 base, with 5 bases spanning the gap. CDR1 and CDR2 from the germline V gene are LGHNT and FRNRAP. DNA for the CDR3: TGTGCTAGTGGTTTTGAACGCACAGATACGCAGTATTTT. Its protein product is CASGFERTDTQYF.

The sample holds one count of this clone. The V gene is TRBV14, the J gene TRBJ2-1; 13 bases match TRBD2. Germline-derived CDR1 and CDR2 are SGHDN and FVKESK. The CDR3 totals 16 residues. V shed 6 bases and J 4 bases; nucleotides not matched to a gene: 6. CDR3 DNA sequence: TGTGCCAGCAGTCAACCGGGACTAGCGGGATACAATGAGCAGTTCTTC. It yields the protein CASSQPGLAGYNEQFF.

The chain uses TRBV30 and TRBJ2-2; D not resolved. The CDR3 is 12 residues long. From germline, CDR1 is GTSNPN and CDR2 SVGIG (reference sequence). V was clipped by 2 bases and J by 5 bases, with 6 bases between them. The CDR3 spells CAWSMGTGELFF. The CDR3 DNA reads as TGTGCCTGGAGTATGGGGACCGGGGAGCTGTTTTTT.

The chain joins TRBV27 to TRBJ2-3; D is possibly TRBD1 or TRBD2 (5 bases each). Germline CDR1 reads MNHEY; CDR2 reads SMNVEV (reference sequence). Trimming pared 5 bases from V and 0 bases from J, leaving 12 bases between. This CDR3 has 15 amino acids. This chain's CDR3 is CASSGTGASTDTQYF. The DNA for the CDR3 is TGTGCCAGCAGTGGGACCGGGGCTAGCACAGATACGCAGTATTTT.

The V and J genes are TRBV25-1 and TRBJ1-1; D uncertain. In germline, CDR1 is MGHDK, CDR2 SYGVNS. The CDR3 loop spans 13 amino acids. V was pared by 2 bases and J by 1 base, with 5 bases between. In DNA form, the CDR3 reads TGTGCCAGCAGTGAACAAGCGAACACTGAAGCTTTCTTT. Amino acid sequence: CASSEQANTEAFF.

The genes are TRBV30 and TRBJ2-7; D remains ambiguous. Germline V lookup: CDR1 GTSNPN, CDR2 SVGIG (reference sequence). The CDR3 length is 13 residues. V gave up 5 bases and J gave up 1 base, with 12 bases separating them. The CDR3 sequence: CAWESLVSYEQYF. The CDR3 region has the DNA TGTGCCTGGGAGTCGTTAGTATCCTACGAGCAGTACTTC.

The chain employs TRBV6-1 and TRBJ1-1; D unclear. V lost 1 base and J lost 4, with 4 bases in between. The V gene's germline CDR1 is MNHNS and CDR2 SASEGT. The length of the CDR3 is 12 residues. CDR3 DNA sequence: TGTGCCAGCAGTGAAGTCCTCACTGAAGCTTTCTTT. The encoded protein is CASSEVLTEAFF.

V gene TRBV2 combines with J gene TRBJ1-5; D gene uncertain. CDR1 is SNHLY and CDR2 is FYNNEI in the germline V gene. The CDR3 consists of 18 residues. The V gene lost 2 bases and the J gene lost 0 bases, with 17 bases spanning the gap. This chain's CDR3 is CASSEITPGAFSNQPQHF. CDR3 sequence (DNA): TGTGCCAGCAGTGAAATCACGCCAGGAGCCTTTAGCAATCAGCCCCAGCATTTT.

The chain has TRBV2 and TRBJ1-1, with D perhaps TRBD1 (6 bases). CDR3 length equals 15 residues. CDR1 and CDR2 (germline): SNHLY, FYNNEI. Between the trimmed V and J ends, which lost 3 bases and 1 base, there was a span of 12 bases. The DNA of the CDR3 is TGTGCCAGCAGTGACGGGGACAAGCAGAACACTGAAGCTTTCTTT. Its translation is CASSDGDKQNTEAFF.

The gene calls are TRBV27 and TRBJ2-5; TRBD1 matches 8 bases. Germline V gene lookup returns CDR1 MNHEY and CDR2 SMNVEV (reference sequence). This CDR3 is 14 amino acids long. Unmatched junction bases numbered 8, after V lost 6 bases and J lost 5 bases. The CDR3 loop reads CASRFTGGGETQYF. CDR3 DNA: TGTGCCAGCAGGTTTACAGGGGGTGGTGAGACCCAGTACTTC.

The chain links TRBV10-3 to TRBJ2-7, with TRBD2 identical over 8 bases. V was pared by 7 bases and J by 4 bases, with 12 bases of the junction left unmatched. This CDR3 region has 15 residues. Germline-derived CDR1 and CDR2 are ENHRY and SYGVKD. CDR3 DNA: TGTGCCATCAATCCTACTAGCGGATCGATTTACGAGCAGTACTTC. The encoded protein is CAINPTSGSIYEQYF.

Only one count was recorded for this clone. CDR3 sequence reads: CASSLFSGGAEYITDTQYF. DNA of the CDR3: TGTGCCAGCAGTTTATTTAGCGGGGGGGCCGAGTATATTACAGATACGCAGTATTTT. This chain joins TRBV28 and TRBJ2-3, with 11 bases identical to TRBD2. Germline values: CDR1 MDHEN, CDR2 SYDVKM. The CDR3 has 19 amino acids. J lost 3 bases, V lost 1 base, and 12 bases had no gene match.

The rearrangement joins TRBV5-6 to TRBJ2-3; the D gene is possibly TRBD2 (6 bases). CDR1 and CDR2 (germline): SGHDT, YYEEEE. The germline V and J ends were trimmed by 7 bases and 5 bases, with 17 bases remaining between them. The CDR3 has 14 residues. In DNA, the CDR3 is TGTGCCAGCCTCCTCGGGAGACGTGGAGATACGCAGTATTTT. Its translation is CASLLGRRGDTQYF.